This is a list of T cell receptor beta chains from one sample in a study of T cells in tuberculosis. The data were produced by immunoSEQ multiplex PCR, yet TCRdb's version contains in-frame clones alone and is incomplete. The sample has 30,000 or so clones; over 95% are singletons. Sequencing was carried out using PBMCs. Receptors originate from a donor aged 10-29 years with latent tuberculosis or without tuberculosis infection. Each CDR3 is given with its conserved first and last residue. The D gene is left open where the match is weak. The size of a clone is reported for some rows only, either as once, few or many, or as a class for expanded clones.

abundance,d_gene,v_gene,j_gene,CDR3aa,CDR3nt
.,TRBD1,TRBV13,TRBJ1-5,CASSRGTGGPQPQHF,TGTGCCAGCAGCCGAGGGACAGGGGGCCCTCAGCCCCAGCATTTT
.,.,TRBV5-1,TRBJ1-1,CASSSSVNTEAFF,TGCGCCAGCAGCAGCAGCGTGAACACTGAAGCTTTCTTT
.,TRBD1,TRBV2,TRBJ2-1,CASSEFRTGYNEQFF,TGTGCCAGCAGTGAATTCAGGACAGGGTACAATGAGCAGTTCTTC
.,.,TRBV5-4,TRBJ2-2,CASSQQATGELFF,TGTGCCAGCAGCCAACAGGCCACCGGGGAGCTGTTTTTT
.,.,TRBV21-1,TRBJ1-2,CASSRPQGADGYTF,TGTGCCAGCAGCAGACCACAGGGGGCAGATGGCTACACCTTC
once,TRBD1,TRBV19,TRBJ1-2,CASSIGQASGGYTF,TGTGCCAGTAGTATTGGACAGGCCAGCGGTGGCTACACCTTC
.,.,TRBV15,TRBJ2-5,CATSSRAGRETQYF,TGTGCCACCAGCAGTCGTGCCGGTAGAGAGACCCAGTACTTC
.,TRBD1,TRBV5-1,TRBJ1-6,CASHAGTANSPLHF,TGCGCCAGCCACGCCGGGACAGCTAATTCACCCCTCCACTTT
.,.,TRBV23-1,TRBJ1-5,CASSQSRGNQPQHF,TGCGCCAGCAGTCAATCGAGGGGCAATCAGCCCCAGCATTTT
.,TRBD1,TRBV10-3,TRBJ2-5,CAISRQGSETQYF,TGTGCCATCAGCAGACAGGGGTCCGAGACCCAGTACTTC
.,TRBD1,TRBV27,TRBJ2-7,CASRLTGSSSYEQYF,TGTGCCAGCAGACTGACAGGGTCCAGCTCCTACGAGCAGTACTTC
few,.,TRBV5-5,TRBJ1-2,CASSRWDTPNYGYTF,TGTGCCAGCAGCCGTTGGGACACCCCTAACTATGGCTACACCTTC
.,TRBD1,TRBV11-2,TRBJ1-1,CASSWNARGTEAFF,TGTGCCAGCAGTTGGAACGCCAGGGGGACTGAAGCTTTCTTT
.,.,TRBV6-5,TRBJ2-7,CASSSDTGTIAYEQYF,TGTGCCAGCAGTTCTGATACCGGGACAATCGCCTACGAGCAGTACTTC
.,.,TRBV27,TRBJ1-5,CASSLAGTLNNQPQHF,TGTGCCAGCAGTTTAGCCGGGACACTAAACAATCAGCCCCAGCATTTT
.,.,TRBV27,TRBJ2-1,CASSLGHEQFF,TGTGCCAGCAGTTTAGGGCATGAGCAGTTCTTC
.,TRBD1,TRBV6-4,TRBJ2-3,CASSALWDRDDTQYF,TGTGCCAGCAGTGCCCTGTGGGACAGGGATGATACGCAGTATTTT
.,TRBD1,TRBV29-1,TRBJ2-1,CSVAPSGQGMGNEQFF,TGCAGCGTTGCCCCATCGGGACAGGGTATGGGCAATGAGCAGTTCTTC
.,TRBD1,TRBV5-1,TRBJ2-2,CASSDRALVGELFF,TGCGCCAGCTCGGACAGGGCGTTAGTCGGGGAGCTGTTTTTT
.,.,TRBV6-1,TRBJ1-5,CATWRAGGNQPQHF,TGTGCCACCTGGCGGGCTGGGGGCAATCAGCCCCAGCATTTT
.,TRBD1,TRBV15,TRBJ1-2,CATSRDFGQEWDYGYTF,TGTGCCACCAGCAGAGATTTTGGACAGGAATGGGACTATGGCTACACCTTC
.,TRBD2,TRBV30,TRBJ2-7,CAWSVGGTSGSREQYF,TGTGCCTGGAGTGTGGGCGGGACTAGCGGGAGTCGCGAGCAGTACTTC
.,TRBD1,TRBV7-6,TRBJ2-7,CASSPSTTGAVYEQYF,TGTGCCAGCAGCCCGAGTACGACAGGGGCGGTGTACGAGCAGTACTTC
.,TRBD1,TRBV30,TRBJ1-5,CAWGTGAGQPQHF,TGTGCCTGGGGTACAGGGGCGGGTCAGCCCCAGCATTTT
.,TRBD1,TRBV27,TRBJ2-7,CASSLSGTGDYEQYF,TGTGCCAGCAGTTTATCTGGGACAGGGGACTACGAGCAGTACTTC
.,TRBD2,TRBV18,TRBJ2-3,CASSPPSGSTDTQYF,TGTGCCAGCTCACCCCCTAGCGGGAGCACAGATACGCAGTATTTT
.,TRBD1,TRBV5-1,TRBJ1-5,CASSITGAGNQPQHF,TGCGCCAGCAGCATAACAGGGGCTGGCAATCAGCCCCAGCATTTT
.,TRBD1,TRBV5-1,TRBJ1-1,CASSSNRDRGLLNTEAFF,TGCGCCAGCAGCTCAAACCGGGACAGGGGGCTTTTGAACACTGAAGCTTTCTTT
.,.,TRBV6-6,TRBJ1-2,CASSYSTGTNYGYTF,TGTGCCAGCAGTTATTCTACCGGGACAAACTATGGCTACACCTTC
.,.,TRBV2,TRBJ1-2,CASQFGQYGYTF,TGTGCCAGCCAGTTCGGACAGTATGGCTACACCTTC
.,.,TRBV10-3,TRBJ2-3,CAIRDSGATDTQYF,TGTGCCATCAGGGATAGCGGTGCCACAGATACGCAGTATTTT
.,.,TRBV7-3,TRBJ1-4,CASSPRREANEKLFF,TGTGCCAGCAGCCCGCGTCGTGAGGCTAATGAAAAACTGTTTTTT
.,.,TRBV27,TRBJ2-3,CASSLSITASSSTDTQYF,TGTGCCAGCAGTTTATCGATAACAGCTTCGTCTAGCACAGATACGCAGTATTTT
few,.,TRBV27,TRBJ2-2,CASSLGAGRKNTGELFF,TGTGCCAGCAGTTTAGGGGCAGGGAGGAAGAACACCGGGGAGCTGTTTTTT
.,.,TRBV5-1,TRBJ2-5,CASSFRAKETQYF,TGCGCCAGCAGCTTTCGAGCAAAAGAGACCCAGTACTTC
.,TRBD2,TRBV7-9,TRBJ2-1,CASSFLAGGHEQFF,TGTGCCAGCAGCTTTCTAGCGGGAGGGCATGAGCAGTTCTTC
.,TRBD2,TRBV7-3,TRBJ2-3,CASSFSGGPVFLTDTQYF,TGTGCCAGCAGCTTCAGCGGGGGCCCCGTCTTCCTCACAGATACGCAGTATTTT
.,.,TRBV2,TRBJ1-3,CASSWIDRSSGNTIYF,TGTGCCAGCAGCTGGATCGACAGGAGCTCTGGAAACACCATATATTTT
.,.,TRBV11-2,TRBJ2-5,CASSPKWRQAGRTQYF,TGTGCCAGCAGCCCCAAATGGCGGCAGGCCGGGAGGACCCAGTACTTC
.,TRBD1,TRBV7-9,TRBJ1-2,CASSLGDRGGHGYTF,TGTGCCAGCAGCTTAGGGGACAGGGGAGGACATGGCTACACCTTC
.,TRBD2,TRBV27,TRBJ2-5,CASSLSVAGGPETQYF,TGTGCCAGCAGTTTATCTGTAGCGGGGGGGCCAGAGACCCAGTACTTC
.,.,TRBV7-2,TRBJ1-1,CASSSQGSRNTEAFF,TGTGCCAGCAGCTCGCAGGGGTCACGCAACACTGAAGCTTTCTTT
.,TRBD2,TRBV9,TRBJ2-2,CASSAPLDSGGINTGELFF,TGTGCCAGCAGCGCTCCTCTCGATAGCGGGGGAATAAACACCGGGGAGCTGTTTTTT
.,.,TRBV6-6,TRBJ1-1,CATKGQNTEAFF,TGTGCCACCAAGGGACAGAACACTGAAGCTTTCTTT
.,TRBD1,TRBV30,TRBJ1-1,CAWSPGGNTEAFF,TGTGCCTGGAGTCCAGGGGGGAACACTGAAGCTTTCTTT
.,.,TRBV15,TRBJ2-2,CATSSPLGVQDTGELFF,TGTGCCACCAGCAGTCCCCTCGGGGTCCAGGACACCGGGGAGCTGTTTTTT
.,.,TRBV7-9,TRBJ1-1,CASSLGRGLPGSGTEAFF,TGTGCCAGCAGCTTAGGGCGGGGGTTACCGGGAAGTGGAACTGAAGCTTTCTTT